The 26 T cell receptor beta chains reported below all come from one sample, sequenced in a study of beta chain features in type 1 diabetes. Study conclusions and caveats: Type 1 diabetes patients showed a moderate but significant shortening of TCRB CDR3s in all four CD4+ subsets.

Antigens for these TCRs are unknown. Of the isolated RNA, all was reverse transcribed, and so the sequenced material was expressed TCRB transcripts. The assay was immunoSEQ multiplex PCR, and TCRdb's table has in-frame clones only and misses some. The table lists a few hundred thousand clones, 9.6% of them singletons. Material for sequencing was central memory CD4+ T cells from blood. Every receptor here comes from a man aged 30 to 39 with type 1 diabetes.

This clone was detected ten times or more. The chain has TRBV19 and TRBJ2-7, with D possibly called TRBD1 or TRBD2 (5 bases each). The V gene's germline CDR1 is LNHDA and CDR2 SQIVND (reference sequence). CDR3 length: 12 residues. Trimming left V 7 bases short and J 4 bases short, with 11 bases between. The CDR3 loop reads CASTGDGYEQYF. As DNA, the CDR3 is TGTGCCAGTACCGGGGACGGTTACGAGCAGTACTTC. The full variable domain, completed using reference TRBV19 and TRBJ2-7, is DGGITQSPKYLFRKEGQNVTLSCEQNLNHDAMYWYRQDPGQGLRLIYYSQIVNDFQKGDIAEGYSVSREKKESFPLTVTSAQKNPTAFYLCASTGDGYEQYFGPGTRLTVT.

J is TRBJ2-7 and V is TRBV5-1, with a tentative D call TRBD1 (6 bases). CDR3 length: 13 amino acids. Trimming took off 3 bases at V and 5 bases at J, with 12 bases between the two ends. Germline CDR1 and CDR2: SGHRS and YFSETQ. CDR3 loop: CASSSGQKDEQYF. In DNA form, the CDR3 reads TGCGCCAGCAGCTCGGGACAAAAAGACGAGCAGTACTTC.

There are many counts of this clone. The genes are TRBV4-3 and TRBJ2-7, with a possible D match to TRBD1 (6 bases). Trimming pared 3 bases from V and 2 bases from J, leaving 11 bases between. CDR1 LGHNA and CDR2 YSLEER come from the germline V gene. There are 14 residues in the CDR3. The CDR3, as DNA: TGCGCCAGCAGCCATAATGACAGGACCTACGAGCAGTACTTC. This gives the protein CASSHNDRTYEQYF.

The rearrangement uses TRBV11-2 and TRBJ1-1; D remains ambiguous. Per the germline V gene, CDR1 is SGHAT and CDR2 is FQNNGV. The V and J ends lost 4 bases and 4 bases respectively, with 7 bases between them. The CDR3 totals 12 residues. The DNA for the CDR3 is TGTGCCAGCAGCTCCTTCAGCACTGAAGCTTTCTTT. This codes for CASSSFSTEAFF.

This chain links TRBV29-1 with TRBJ1-5; no clear D. The CDR3 is 13 amino acids. V was shortened by 4 bases and J by 1 base, with 8 bases between the two germline ends. Germline CDR1 is SQVTM and CDR2 is ANQGSEA. CDR3 residues: CSVVEQSNQPQHF. In DNA form, the CDR3 reads TGCAGCGTTGTAGAACAGAGCAATCAGCCCCAGCATTTT.

This chain links TRBV15 with TRBJ2-3; D not resolved. The CDR3 consists of 15 residues. Trimming took off 0 bases at V and 2 bases at J, with 9 bases between the two ends. Germline V gene sequence: CDR1 LNHNV, CDR2 YYDKDF (reference sequence). CDR3 DNA sequence: TGTGCCACCAGCAGAGATCCGTCGCACACAGATACGCAGTATTTT. Translated, it gives CATSRDPSHTDTQYF.

The table lists this clone with a few counts. The chain recombines TRBV7-9 with TRBJ2-1; TRBD1 agrees at 8 bases. Germline loops: CDR1 SEHNR, CDR2 FQNEAQ (reference sequence). The CDR3 is made up of 15 amino acids. The V and J ends lost 3 bases and 4 bases, in that order; junction bases with no gene match: 5. CDR3 in DNA: TGTGCCAGCAGCTTCCCGGGACAGGCTTACAATGAGCAGTTCTTC. It yields the protein CASSFPGQAYNEQFF.

This clone was found many times. The chain employs TRBV11-1 and TRBJ2-3; TRBD2 aligns across 7 bases. In germline, CDR1 is SGHAT, CDR2 FQDESV (reference sequence). The CDR3 is 16 residues long. J was trimmed by 4 bases and V by 5 bases; bases with no gene match: 12. The CDR3 is CASSLDGPGGSDTQYF. The CDR3 bases are TGTGCCAGCAGCCTGGACGGTCCGGGAGGCTCAGATACGCAGTATTTT.

This clone appeared a single time. This may arise from a read error, as a much more abundant clone is one base away. The V and J genes are TRBV11-1 and TRBJ2-5; D ambiguous. Per the germline V gene, CDR1 is SGHAT and CDR2 is FQDESV (reference sequence). V was pared by 6 bases and J by 5 bases, with 7 bases between. The CDR3 consists of 11 residues. CDR3 loop: CASSGWETQYF. The CDR3 DNA reads as TGTGCCAGCAGTGGGTGGGAGACCCAGTACTTC.

This clone appeared once. The junction shows a germline mismatch at one end, possibly a read error. The chain has TRBV10-2 and TRBJ2-3; TRBD2 matches at 8 bases. Germline CDR1 and CDR2: WSHSY and SAAADI. This CDR3 is built from 14 residues. Here the CDR3 reads CASSYGLAADTQYF. CDR3 sequence (DNA): TGTGCCAGCAGTTACGGACTAGCAGCAGATACGCAGTATTTT.

This clone was detected only a few times. This chain uses TRBV4-1 with TRBJ2-5; TRBD2 matches 9 bases. This CDR3 is built from 16 residues. Germline values: CDR1 MGHRA, CDR2 YSYEKL. V gave up 6 bases and J gave up 4 bases; unmatched junction bases: 12. CDR3 region: CASSWGLAGSGETQYF. The CDR3 coding sequence is TGCGCCAGCAGTTGGGGGCTAGCGGGATCTGGAGAGACCCAGTACTTC.

This clone has a handful of counts. The V and J genes are TRBV18 and TRBJ2-7, with TRBD2 identical over 9 bases. The germline V gene has CDR1 KGHSH and CDR2 LQKENI. V shed 3 bases, J shed 6 bases, and the junction held 6 bases outside the gene matches. The CDR3 has 14 amino acids. The CDR3 protein is CASSPGTSSPEQYF. The CDR3 DNA reads TGTGCCAGCTCACCCGGGACTAGCTCACCCGAGCAGTACTTC.

This clone was seen many times. The chain couples TRBV11-3 to TRBJ2-3; 8 positions agree with TRBD2. CDR1 and CDR2 from the germline V gene are SGHNT and YENEEA. This CDR3 is 16 amino acids long. The V segment lost 1 base and the J segment 1 base; nucleotides outside the gene matches: 4. CDR3 nucleotides: TGTGCCAGCAGCTTAGGAGTACTAGCGGGCACAGATACGCAGTATTTT. It translates to CASSLGVLAGTDTQYF.

V usage is TRBV28 and J usage is TRBJ2-4; D ambiguous. There are 12 residues in the CDR3. The germline CDR1 and CDR2 sequences are MDHEN and SYDVKM. The V gene lost 8 bases and the J gene lost 6 bases, with 11 bases spanning the gap. As DNA, the CDR3 is TGTGCCAGCCGAGACACTCCAAACATTCAGTACTTC. It specifies CASRDTPNIQYF.

This clone was picked up a small number of times. The chain uses TRBV18 and TRBJ2-7; perhaps TRBD2 as D (5 bases). The V end lost 2 bases, the J end lost 6 bases, and 14 bases lay between the germline ends. Germline CDR1 is KGHSH and CDR2 is LQKENI. This CDR3 comprises 14 residues. CDR3 in DNA: TGTGCCAGCTCACCAGGCAACGGGGTCGGCGAGCAGTACTTC. It codes for CASSPGNGVGEQYF.

In this sample, this clone turned up many times. The CDR3 here is CASSLERGQYF. CDR3 nucleotides: TGTGCCAGCAGTTTGGAGCGCGGGCAGTACTTC. The chain is built from TRBV28 and TRBJ2-7, with unresolved D. V was clipped by 3 bases and J by 9 bases, with 9 bases between them. This CDR3 is built from 11 residues. The germline CDR1 and CDR2 sequences are MDHEN and SYDVKM.

This chain uses TRBV6-5 with TRBJ1-4; tentatively, D is TRBD1 (5 bases). The CDR3 loop spans 16 amino acids. The germline V gene has CDR1 MNHEY and CDR2 SVGAGI. V lost 1 base and J lost 5, with 14 bases in between. DNA of the CDR3: TGTGCCAGCAGTTACTTACTCAGGGCGCCCAATGAAAAACTGTTTTTT. Translation gives CASSYLLRAPNEKLFF.

The rearrangement joins TRBV4-2 to TRBJ1-5, with D unclear. V was clipped by 1 base and J by 7 bases, with 20 bases between them. The germline V gene encodes CDR1 LGHNA and CDR2 YNFKEQ. The CDR3 is 17 residues long. This chain's CDR3 is CASSQVSQWGLGQPQHF. CDR3 nucleotides: TGTGCCAGCAGCCAAGTGTCACAGTGGGGTCTGGGGCAGCCCCAGCATTTT.

The chain employs TRBV30 and TRBJ1-5, with D uncertain. CDR1 and CDR2 (germline): GTSNPN, SVGIG (reference sequence). This CDR3 contains 13 residues. V lost 2 bases, J lost 5 bases, and 10 bases lay in between. CDR3 coding DNA: TGTGCCTGGAGTCGGAGAGCGGATCAGCCCCAGCATTTT. This translates into CAWSRRADQPQHF.

J is TRBJ1-1 and V is TRBV2; TRBD1 might be the D (5 bases). The CDR3 has 13 residues. Per germline, CDR1 SNHLY and CDR2 FYNNEI. V gave up 6 bases and J gave up 5 bases, with 13 bases separating them. In DNA form, the CDR3 reads TGTGCCAGCAGAAGGGACGGCGGGACTGAAGCTTTCTTT. Translating it yields CASRRDGGTEAFF.

This clone came up a few times. The chain couples TRBV7-9 to TRBJ2-5, with TRBD1 matching over 10 bases. V was clipped by 5 bases and J by 5 bases; unmatched bases: 5. CDR3 length: 14 amino acids. The germline gives CDR1 SEHNR, CDR2 FQNEAQ (reference sequence). CDR3 residues: CASSPGGQGETQYF. CDR3 in DNA: TGTGCCAGCAGCCCTGGGGGACAGGGGGAGACCCAGTACTTC.

The chain employs TRBV10-3 and TRBJ2-2; D uncertain. The CDR3 runs 11 residues. Trimming shortened V by 2 bases and J by 7 bases, and 2 bases separated the two germline ends. Germline V lookup: CDR1 ENHRY, CDR2 SYGVKD. Here the CDR3 reads CAISENGELFF. The CDR3 DNA is TGTGCCATCAGTGAGAACGGGGAGCTGTTTTTT.

This clone has just a few counts. The chain recombines TRBV18 with TRBJ1-5, with D unresolved. The CDR3 length is 13 residues. Trimming took 8 bases from V and 4 from J, leaving 12 bases between them. Germline V gives CDR1 KGHSH, CDR2 LQKENI. The CDR3 region is CASHLGPNQPQHF. The CDR3 DNA sequence: TGTGCCAGCCACCTGGGCCCAAATCAGCCCCAGCATTTT.

At least ten counts were recorded for this clone. CDR3 nucleotides: TGTGCCAGCAGTACGACCAGGCAGGGTATGGCTTTCTTT. Translated, it gives CASSTTRQGMAFF. The V and J genes are TRBV27 and TRBJ1-1; a weak D match, TRBD1 (5 bases). Germline V gene lookup returns CDR1 MNHEY and CDR2 SMNVEV (reference sequence). There are 13 residues in the CDR3. V lost 5 bases, J lost 11 bases, and 18 bases lay in between.

This clone was detected a few times. The CDR3 coding sequence is TGTGCCAGCAGCTTTGGGGTATCAGAGACCCAGTACTTC. Translation: CASSFGVSETQYF. The chain employs TRBV7-2 and TRBJ2-5; D call uncertain. This CDR3 has 13 amino acids. Germline loops: CDR1 SGHTA, CDR2 FQGNSA. V was trimmed by 3 bases and J by 4 bases, leaving 9 bases between them. Combining the CDR3 with reference TRBV7-2 and TRBJ2-5 gives the whole variable domain GAGVSQSPSNKVTEKGKDVELRCDPISGHTALYWYRQSLGQGLEFLIYFQGNSAPDKSGLPSDRFSAERTGGSVSTLTIQRTQQEDSAVYLCASSFGVSETQYFGPGTRLLVL.

This sequence joins TRBV25-1 and TRBJ1-3; D is ambiguous. V lost 6 bases to trimming and J lost 0 bases, with 9 bases between them. The CDR3 is made up of 14 amino acids. Germline values: CDR1 MGHDK, CDR2 SYGVNS. CDR3 sequence reads: CASSFTSSGNTIYF. The CDR3 nucleotides are TGTGCCAGCAGCTTCACGAGCTCTGGAAACACCATATATTTT.